This TCR beta chain was recovered during a study of CD8+ T cells in alopecia areata. Study results and caveats: In lesional scalp, particularly from alopecia totalis/universalis, clonality was higher than in normal scalp. Scalp data also include sequences from resident alphabeta T cells of normal skin.

PBMCs provided sorted CD4+ and CD8+ T cells. The CDR3 has 13 amino acids. Trimming removed 8 bases from V and 1 base from J, with 11 bases in between. CDR1 and CDR2 (germline): SGHDN, FVKESK. This clone showed up just a few times. Its antigen is not identified. Reverse transcription of extracted RNA yielded cDNA, which provided the sequencing template. Sequencing was performed with immunoSEQ multiplex PCR; in TCRdb, only in-frame clones are kept and a portion is missing. The sample contains about 140,000 clones, about 54% of which appear only once. Sequencing was performed on CD4+ T cells sorted from blood. The rearrangement links TRBV14 to TRBJ1-1; a weak D match, TRBD1 (6 bases). The clonotype originates from a human donor in good health. The CDR3 DNA reads TGTGCCAGCTTTCGGACAGCGAACACTGAAGCTTTCTTT. This gives the protein CASFRTANTEAFF.